This TCR beta chain was captured by sequencing in a study of shared clonotypes between healthy human individuals. There are 17 residues in the CDR3. Germline V gene lookup returns CDR1 MNHNS and CDR2 SASEGT. Trimming took 4 bases from V and 3 from J, leaving 21 bases between them. Comments on this clone: This could be a read error, since a much larger clone is one nucleotide away.

Libraries were prepared by immunoSEQ multiplex PCR; TCRdb keeps only in-frame clonotypes and omits some of them. Here the sample spans under 85,000 clones, 50% to 70% being singletons. The gene calls are TRBV6-1 and TRBJ1-2, with D hard to call. Sequencing was carried out using memory CD8+ T cells sorted from blood. Subset given: CD45RO+ cells pooled with CCR7-negative TemRA cells. The receptor was isolated from a man under 40 in good health. CDR3 in amino acids: CASSARALQKRDYGYTF. The CDR3 DNA reads as TGTGCCAGCAGTGCCCGGGCCCTACAAAAGAGGGACTATGGCTACACCTTC.